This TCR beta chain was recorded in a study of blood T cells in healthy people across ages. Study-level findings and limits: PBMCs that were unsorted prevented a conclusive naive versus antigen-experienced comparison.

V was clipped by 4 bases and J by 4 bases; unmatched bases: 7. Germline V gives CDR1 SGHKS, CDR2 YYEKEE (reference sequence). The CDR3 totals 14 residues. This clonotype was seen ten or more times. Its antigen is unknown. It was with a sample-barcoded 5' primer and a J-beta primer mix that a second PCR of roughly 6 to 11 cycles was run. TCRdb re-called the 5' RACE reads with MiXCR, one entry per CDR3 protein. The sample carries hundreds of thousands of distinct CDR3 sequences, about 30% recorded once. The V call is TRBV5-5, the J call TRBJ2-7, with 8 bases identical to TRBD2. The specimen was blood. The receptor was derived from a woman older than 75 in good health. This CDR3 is CASSRGGLGYEQYF. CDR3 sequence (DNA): TGTGCCAGCAGCCGCGGGGGGTTGGGATACGAGCAGTACTTC.